This T cell receptor (beta chain) emerged from a study of PD-L1 blockade in urothelial cancer. Study-wide background: When patients started atezolizumab in the mid-2010s, it was given at 1,200 mg intravenously every 3 weeks. Most of the 29 patients were men who had bladder-origin urothelial cancer.

Spiking of synthetic TCR analog templates was performed in each PCR. Produced via immunoSEQ multiplex PCR; TCRdb's table is partial and in-frame only. Seen here are roughly 43,000 clones, roughly 86% observed once, and the top ten hold 2.5% to 3%. This clone appeared once. Here the sequenced sample was PBMCs, taken around atezolizumab (anti-PD-L1) treatment. The TCR sequence derives from a man aged 65-85 years with urothelial cancer.

The CDR3 coding sequence is TGTGCCAGCAGGACCGGGACAGGGAATGGTCAGCCCCAGCATTTT. It encodes CASRTGTGNGQPQHF. The chain employs TRBV2 and TRBJ1-5; 9 bases are shared with TRBD1. Trimming cost V 6 bases and J 6 bases; bases outside gene matches: 9. The CDR3 is 15 amino acids. Germline CDR1 is SNHLY and CDR2 is FYNNEI. The full variable domain, in which reference TRBV2 and TRBJ1-5 provide the parts outside the CDR3, is EPEVTQTPSHQVTQMGQEVILRCVPISNHLYFYWYRQILGQKVEFLVSFYNNEISEKSEIFDDQFSVERPDGSNFTLKIRSTKLEDSAMYFCASRTGTGNGQPQHFGDGTRLSIL.